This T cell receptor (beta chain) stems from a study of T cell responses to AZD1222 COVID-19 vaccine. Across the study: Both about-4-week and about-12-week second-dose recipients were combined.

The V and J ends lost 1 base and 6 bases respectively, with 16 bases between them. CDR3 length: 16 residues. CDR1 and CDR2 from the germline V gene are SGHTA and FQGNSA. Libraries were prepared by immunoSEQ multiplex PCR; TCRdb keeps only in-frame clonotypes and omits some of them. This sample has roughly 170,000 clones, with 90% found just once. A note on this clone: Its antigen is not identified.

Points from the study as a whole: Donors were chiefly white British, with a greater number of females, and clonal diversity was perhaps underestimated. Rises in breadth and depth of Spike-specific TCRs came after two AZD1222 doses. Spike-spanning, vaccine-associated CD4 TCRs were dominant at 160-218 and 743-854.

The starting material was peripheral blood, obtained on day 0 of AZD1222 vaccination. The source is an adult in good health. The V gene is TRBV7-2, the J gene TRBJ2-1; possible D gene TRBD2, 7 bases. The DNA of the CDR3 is TGTGCCAGCAGCTTAGAGGGGGGGGGATTCTCCAATGAGCAGTTCTTC. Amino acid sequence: CASSLEGGGFSNEQFF.